The next 23 T cell receptor beta chains were all read from a single sample in a study of shared T cell receptors in the human thymus. TCRdb's table, derived via immunoSEQ multiplex PCR, lists solely in-frame clones and lacks some. Of some 400,000 clones in the sample, roughly 94% were seen once. Specimen: thymocytes. These receptors all come from a human donor.

The rearrangement uses TRBV19 and TRBJ1-1; 7 bases align to TRBD1. The CDR3 covers 18 residues. Germline CDR1 is LNHDA and CDR2 is SQIVND (reference sequence). V was pared by 1 base and J by 2 bases, with 13 bases of the junction left unmatched. CDR3 residues: CASSIVPQQGSYNTEAFF. Here the CDR3 DNA reads TGTGCCAGTAGTATAGTTCCTCAACAGGGGTCGTATAACACTGAAGCTTTCTTT.

The chain carries TRBV29-1 and TRBJ2-1; the D gene is possibly TRBD1 (6 bases). Germline V lookup: CDR1 SQVTM, CDR2 ANQGSEA. This CDR3 is built from 11 residues. V lost 6 bases and J lost 5, with 8 bases in between. The CDR3 is CSVGANNEQFF. The CDR3 nucleotides read TGCAGCGTGGGGGCGAACAATGAGCAGTTCTTC.

This clone was seen a single time. The chain couples TRBV4-1 to TRBJ2-7; 14 bases are a match to TRBD2. The CDR3 has 15 amino acids. J was trimmed by 5 bases and V by 0 bases; bases with no gene match: 0. Per germline, CDR1 MGHRA and CDR2 YSYEKL. Here the CDR3 reads CASSQEGLAGDEQYF. CDR3 coding DNA: TGCGCCAGCAGCCAAGAGGGACTAGCGGGAGACGAGCAGTACTTC.

The CDR3 protein is CASSGTGGSNQPQHF. The CDR3 DNA reads as TGTGCCAGTAGCGGGACAGGTGGGAGCAATCAGCCCCAGCATTTT. V gene TRBV19 combines with J gene TRBJ1-5; 8 bases fit TRBD1. The CDR3 totals 15 residues. Germline lookup yields CDR1 LNHDA and CDR2 SQIVND (reference sequence). With V trimmed by 6 bases and J by 1 base, 5 bases remained unmatched.

V and J are TRBV14 and TRBJ2-3, with 10 bases identical to TRBD1. Germline loops: CDR1 SGHDN, CDR2 FVKESK. Trimming cost V 2 bases and J 5 bases; bases outside gene matches: 10. The CDR3 extends over 17 amino acids. CDR3 loop: CASSQPQGQGKIDTQYF. CDR3 in DNA: TGTGCCAGCAGCCAACCCCAGGGACAGGGGAAGATAGATACGCAGTATTTT.

The rearrangement joins TRBV5-4 to TRBJ1-2; D perhaps matches TRBD1 (6 bases). V shed 4 bases and J shed 4 bases, with 14 bases lying between them. The CDR3 loop spans 14 amino acids. Germline CDR1 is SGHNT and CDR2 is YYREEE (reference sequence). The CDR3 sequence is CASSGTRTVYGYTF. In nucleotides, the CDR3 is TGTGCCAGCAGCGGAACCAGGACAGTCTATGGCTACACCTTC.

The V and J genes are TRBV5-5 and TRBJ2-7, with D uncertain. In germline, CDR1 is SGHKS, CDR2 YYEKEE (reference sequence). The ends were cut back, 3 bases at V and 4 bases at J, with 17 bases in the middle. This CDR3 is 15 amino acids long. The DNA for the CDR3 is TGTGCCAGCAGCTCCCCTAGACGGATAACTTACGAGCAGTACTTC. It specifies CASSSPRRITYEQYF.

This clone was recorded only once. This chain joins TRBV6-5 and TRBJ2-7; D possibly uses TRBD1 or TRBD2 (5 bases each). Germline CDR1 reads MNHEY; CDR2 reads SVGAGI. Trimming took off 2 bases at V and 3 bases at J, with 14 bases between the two ends. There are 15 residues in the CDR3. The CDR3 spells CASSYTFPGGYEQYF. CDR3 nucleotide sequence: TGTGCCAGCAGTTACACGTTTCCTGGGGGCTACGAGCAGTACTTC.

The chain has TRBV7-6 and TRBJ2-7; D is undetermined. The CDR3 has 14 amino acids. V lost 4 bases, J lost 5 bases, and 15 bases lay in between. Germline CDR1 reads SGHVS; CDR2 reads FNYEAQ. The CDR3 DNA reads TGTGCCAGCAGCTCCCGGGCCTACCCCCACGAGCAGTACTTC. It encodes CASSSRAYPHEQYF. Filled out from reference TRBV7-6 and TRBJ2-7, the complete variable domain reads GAGVSQSPRYKVTKRGQDVALRCDPISGHVSLYWYRQALGQGPEFLTYFNYEAQQDKSGLPNDRFSAERPEGSISTLTIQRTEQRDSAMYRCASSSRAYPHEQYFGPGTRLTVT.

This clone was counted once. The chain uses TRBV28 and TRBJ1-2; a possible D gene is TRBD1 (6 bases). CDR1 and CDR2 (germline): MDHEN, SYDVKM. The CDR3 runs to 13 residues. V dropped 5 bases and J dropped 6 bases, with 13 bases sitting between them. The DNA of the CDR3 is TGTGCCAGCAGTCCCGCAGGGGTTAATGGCTACACCTTC. Its protein product is CASSPAGVNGYTF.

The rearrangement links TRBV11-2 to TRBJ1-4; 7 nucleotides agree with TRBD1. The germline CDR1 and CDR2 sequences are SGHAT and FQNNGV. The CDR3 is 14 residues long. The ends lost 7 bases at V and 0 bases at J; junction bases unmatched: 2. CDR3 loop: CASTQGATNEKLFF. For the CDR3, the DNA is TGTGCCAGCACTCAGGGGGCAACTAATGAAAAACTGTTTTTT. Full variable domain (rest looked up from reference TRBV11-2 and TRBJ1-4): EAGVAQSPRYKIIEKRQSVAFWCNPISGHATLYWYQQILGQGPKLLIQFQNNGVVDDSQLPKDRFSAERLKGVDSTLKIQPAKLEDSAVYLCASTQGATNEKLFFGSGTQLSVL.

This chain links TRBV2 with TRBJ2-7, with D perhaps matching TRBD1 (5 bases). The CDR3 loop spans 13 amino acids. Per the germline V gene, CDR1 is SNHLY and CDR2 is FYNNEI. Trimming stripped 6 bases from V and 7 bases from J, with 16 bases between. CDR3 residues: CASRPRQSWEQYF. The CDR3 coding sequence is TGTGCCAGCAGGCCACGACAGTCCTGGGAGCAGTACTTC.

The V gene is TRBV5-1, the J gene TRBJ1-5, with TRBD1 matching 7 bases. V gave up 4 bases and J gave up 0 bases; unmatched junction bases: 7. The CDR3 has 16 residues. The germline V gene encodes CDR1 SGHRS and CDR2 YFSETQ. This CDR3 reads CASSRQGPDSNQPQHF. CDR3 nucleotides: TGCGCCAGCAGCAGACAGGGACCCGATAGCAATCAGCCCCAGCATTTT.

The V gene is TRBV7-9, the J gene TRBJ2-1; tentative D call: TRBD2 (6 bases). Germline CDR1 reads SEHNR; CDR2 reads FQNEAQ (reference sequence). The germline V and J ends were trimmed by 9 bases and 5 bases, with 20 bases remaining between them. This CDR3 contains 15 residues. This chain's CDR3 is CASPPEASEDNEQFF. The DNA for the CDR3 is TGTGCCAGTCCGCCCGAGGCTAGCGAAGACAATGAGCAGTTCTTC.

The chain combines TRBV11-3 with TRBJ1-2; D is perhaps TRBD1 (6 bases). V was trimmed by 0 bases and J by 4 bases, leaving 12 bases between them. The CDR3 contains 15 residues. Germline lookup yields CDR1 SGHNT and CDR2 YENEEA. The CDR3 DNA follows: TGTGCCAGCAGCTTAGATGGGGGACACTCCTATGGCTACACCTTC. Translating gives CASSLDGGHSYGYTF. The full variable domain, its missing parts supplied by reference TRBV11-3 and TRBJ1-2, is EAGVVQSPRYKIIEKKQPVAFWCNPISGHNTLYWYLQNLGQGPELLIRYENEEAVDDSQLPKDRFSAERLKGVDSTLKIQPAELGDSAVYLCASSLDGGHSYGYTFGSGTRLTVV.

The V and J genes are TRBV21-1 and TRBJ1-1; the table assigns TRBD1, which was not confirmed against the DNA. TRBV21-1 is a pseudogene. This CDR3 contains 14 residues. CDR3 region: CASSIQGEDTEAFF. CDR3 nucleotides: TGTGCCAGCAGCATACAGGGGGAGGACACTGAAGCTTTCTTT.

The V call is TRBV13, the J call TRBJ2-3; 7 positions match TRBD1. The V segment lost 3 bases and the J segment 6 bases; nucleotides outside the gene matches: 21. Germline CDR1 PRHDT, CDR2 FYEKMQ (reference sequence). CDR3 length: 19 residues. The CDR3 here is CASSLGPPPSTGPRDTQYF. The CDR3 DNA follows: TGTGCCAGCAGCTTGGGCCCCCCCCCTTCGACAGGGCCCCGTGATACGCAGTATTTT.

The chain links TRBV28 to TRBJ1-4; D remains unclear. V lost 2 bases and J lost 3, with 10 bases in between. The CDR3 extends over 15 amino acids. Per germline, CDR1 MDHEN and CDR2 SYDVKM. CDR3 sequence (DNA): TGTGCCAGCAGTTTAGGGAGAACGGCTAATGAAAAACTGTTTTTT. Its translation is CASSLGRTANEKLFF.

In its sample, this clone was seen once. This chain joins TRBV11-3 and TRBJ2-2; no reliable D call. The CDR3 length is 13 residues. Trimming removed 5 bases from V and 0 bases from J, with 4 bases in between. Germline V gives CDR1 SGHNT, CDR2 YENEEA. The CDR3 nucleotides read TGTGCCAGCAGCCGGGCGAACACCGGGGAGCTGTTTTTT. Translated, it gives CASSRANTGELFF. The full variable domain, completed using reference TRBV11-3 and TRBJ2-2, is EAGVVQSPRYKIIEKKQPVAFWCNPISGHNTLYWYLQNLGQGPELLIRYENEEAVDDSQLPKDRFSAERLKGVDSTLKIQPAELGDSAVYLCASSRANTGELFFGEGSRLTVL.

The chain couples TRBV7-6 to TRBJ2-3; perhaps TRBD2 as D (5 bases). Germline lookup yields CDR1 SGHVS and CDR2 FNYEAQ. This CDR3 region has 14 residues. V lost 1 base and J 2 bases, leaving 7 bases between the germline ends. The CDR3 DNA follows: TGTGCCAGCAGCTTAGTCGGGAACACAGATACGCAGTATTTT. Its translation: CASSLVGNTDTQYF.

The chain is built from TRBV18 and TRBJ2-2; D not resolved. The CDR3 consists of 15 residues. Germline V gene data show CDR1 as KGHSH and CDR2 as LQKENI. With 6 bases removed from V and 1 base from J, the gap between germline ends came to 12 bases. CDR3 residues: CASSLGQVNTGELFF. CDR3 coding DNA: TGTGCCAGCTCCCTCGGGCAGGTGAACACCGGGGAGCTGTTTTTT.

Only one count was recorded for this clone. The V gene is TRBV4-1, the J gene TRBJ2-7; D ambiguous. Trimming removed 0 bases from V and 2 bases from J, with 14 bases in between. The CDR3 is 16 amino acids. CDR1 and CDR2 from the germline V gene are MGHRA and YSYEKL. The CDR3 nucleotides read TGCGCCAGCAGCCAAGATGGGCCTAGGAACCCCTACGAGCAGTACTTC. It encodes CASSQDGPRNPYEQYF.

The chain uses TRBV6-6 and TRBJ2-7; 7 bases are shared with TRBD2. The CDR3 is made up of 16 amino acids. V gave up 2 bases and J gave up 4 bases; unmatched junction bases: 11. Germline CDR1 reads MNHNY; CDR2 reads SVGAGI (reference sequence). This CDR3 is CASSYVGSKRGYEQYF. In DNA form, the CDR3 reads TGTGCCAGCAGTTACGTAGGCTCCAAGCGGGGATACGAGCAGTACTTC.